Below, one T cell receptor beta chain is given with its context. Its antigen remains unknown. The same CDR3 can be traced to other DNA sequences in this sample. These data belong to a study of T cell responses to AZD1222 COVID-19 vaccine. Clones were read by immunoSEQ multiplex PCR, and TCRdb kept only the in-frame ones, dropping some. The table includes about 110,000 clones, roughly 89% detected once. Study-wide results and caveats: Sampling that yielded the repertoires occurred only after the peak T cell response. A mostly white British donor set with more females was recruited, and clonal diversity was possibly underestimated.

Germline V gene data show CDR1 as LNHNV and CDR2 as YYDKDF (reference sequence). V shed 1 base and J 4 bases; nucleotides not matched to a gene: 2. The CDR3 has 15 amino acids. V and J are TRBV15 and TRBJ2-2; TRBD1 aligns across 8 bases. The sequence was collected from an adult in good health. This specimen consisted of peripheral blood, obtained on day 0 of MenACWY control vaccination. As DNA, the CDR3 is TGTGCCACCAGCAGAGGAGGACAGGGCACCGGGGAGCTGTTTTTT. Translating it yields CATSRGGQGTGELFF.